These T cell receptor beta chains were read from a single sample in a study of T cells in Graves' hyperthyroidism and ophthalmopathy. Via MiXCR, TCRdb re-called the multiplex PCR reads, giving one row per CDR3 protein. The table records about 500,000 distinct CDR3 sequences, around 15% of them present only once. Source material: blood. These receptors came from a woman aged 25 to 39 with Graves' ophthalmopathy. CDR3s include the opening cysteine and the closing phenylalanine or tryptophan. The D gene is left open where the match is weak. Size is omitted from some rows. Given values are once, few, many or a class for expanded clones.

size: NA
D: NA
V: TRBV7-4
length: 17
J: TRBJ1-2
DNA: TGTGCCAGCACCGAACCAGCTACAGGGACTGAGTCCTATGGCTACACCTTC
CDR3: CASTEPATGTESYGYTF

size: many
D: NA
V: TRBV6-5
length: 15
J: TRBJ2-7
DNA: TGTGCCAGCAGTTACTCTCCGGATGGGGGCTACGAGCAGTACTTC
CDR3: CASSYSPDGGYEQYF

size: few
D: NA
V: TRBV28
length: 15
J: TRBJ2-2
DNA: TGTGCCAGCAGTTTGGTGTCAGGGGAGCCCGGGGAGCTGTTTTTT
CDR3: CASSLVSGEPGELFF

size: many
D: TRBD1
V: TRBV6-5
length: 16
J: TRBJ1-4
DNA: TGTGCCAGCAGTTCTCCAACAGGGGGCGGACGTGAAAAACTGTTTTTT
CDR3: CASSSPTGGGREKLFF

size: many
D: TRBD1
V: TRBV12-3/TRBV12-4
length: 13
J: TRBJ1-1
DNA: TGTGCCAGCAGTCCAGTCGAGACAGGGATTTCTTTCTTT
CDR3: CASSPVETGISFF

size: few
D: NA
V: TRBV30
length: 13
J: TRBJ1-2
DNA: TGTGCCTGGAGACCCAGGGTTTTCTATGGCTACACCTTC
CDR3: CAWRPRVFYGYTF

size: few
D: TRBD2
V: TRBV5-4
length: 16
J: TRBJ2-5
DNA: TGTGCCAGCAGCGCCGGACTAGCGGGAGGCCTAGAGACCCAGTACTTC
CDR3: CASSAGLAGGLETQYF

size: many
D: NA
V: TRBV6-2/TRBV6-3
length: 15
J: TRBJ2-5
DNA: TGTGCCAGCAGTCTTGTAAGAGACCGCCGAGGGACCCAGTACTTC
CDR3: CASSLVRDRRGTQYF

size: few
D: NA
V: TRBV9
length: 15
J: TRBJ2-2
DNA: TGTGCCAGCAGCGTAGGACAGGCGAAGACCGGGGAGCTGTTTTTT
CDR3: CASSVGQAKTGELFF

size: many
D: TRBD1
V: TRBV2
length: 14
J: TRBJ2-7
DNA: TGTGCCAGCAGAAAGGACAGGGCCCCCCTCGAGCAGTACTTC
CDR3: CASRKDRAPLEQYF

size: NA
D: NA
V: TRBV4-1
length: 15
J: TRBJ2-3
DNA: TGCGCCAGCAGCCAAGATGCCACAGCAGTGGATACGCAGTATTTT
CDR3: CASSQDATAVDTQYF

size: NA
D: NA
V: TRBV11-3
length: 12
J: TRBJ2-7
DNA: TGTGCCAGCAGCCGTACTGACAGCGAGCAGTACTTC
CDR3: CASSRTDSEQYF

size: many
D: TRBD2
V: TRBV7-9
length: 12
J: TRBJ2-7
DNA: TGTGCCAGCAGAGGCGGGGGAGGCGAGCAGTACTTC
CDR3: CASRGGGGEQYF

size: NA
D: NA
V: TRBV7-9
length: 14
J: TRBJ2-2
DNA: TGTGCCAGCACCTTAATGGGAGACACCGGGGAGCTGTTTTTT
CDR3: CASTLMGDTGELFF

size: NA
D: TRBD1
V: TRBV3-1
length: 15
J: TRBJ1-6
DNA: TGTGCCAGCAGCCTAACGGGACAGGGAATTTCACCCCTCCACTTT
CDR3: CASSLTGQGISPLHF

size: few
D: NA
V: TRBV7-9
length: 12
J: TRBJ2-7
DNA: TGTGCCAGCAGCTTCGGCGGCCTCGAGCAGTACTTC
CDR3: CASSFGGLEQYF

size: few
D: NA
V: TRBV19
length: 13
J: TRBJ1-1
DNA: TGTGCCAGTAGTATAGGTCGCGGGATTGAAGCTTTCTTT
CDR3: CASSIGRGIEAFF

size: many
D: NA
V: TRBV12-3/TRBV12-4
length: 14
J: TRBJ2-7
DNA: TGTGCCAGCAGTAACTTCGGGCCTTCCTACGAGCAGTACTTC
CDR3: CASSNFGPSYEQYF

size: NA
D: NA
V: TRBV6-6
length: 14
J: TRBJ1-1
DNA: TGTGCCAGCAGTTACTATCAGGGCAACACTGAAGCTTTCTTT
CDR3: CASSYYQGNTEAFF

size: many
D: TRBD2
V: TRBV3-1
length: 15
J: TRBJ2-7
DNA: TGTGCCAGCAGCCCACAAGCGGGAGCCCCCTACGAGCAGTACTTC
CDR3: CASSPQAGAPYEQYF

size: many
D: NA
V: TRBV20-1
length: 16
J: TRBJ2-1
DNA: TGCAGTGCTAGAGATCTCAGGGTTGGCGGCGCCAATGAGCAGTTCTTC
CDR3: CSARDLRVGGANEQFF

size: many
D: NA
V: TRBV7-3
length: 14
J: TRBJ1-1
DNA: TGTGCCAGCAGCTACGGGGCGATTCGCGATGAAGCTTTCTTT
CDR3: CASSYGAIRDEAFF

size: NA
D: NA
V: TRBV5-6
length: 14
J: TRBJ2-7
DNA: TGTGCCAGCAGCTTGAGACAGGCGGGATACGAGCAGTACTTC
CDR3: CASSLRQAGYEQYF

size: few
D: NA
V: TRBV5-6
length: 15
J: TRBJ2-5
DNA: TGTGCCAGCAGCACGAGATGGCGGACCCAAGAGACCCAGTACTTC
CDR3: CASSTRWRTQETQYF

size: many
D: NA
V: TRBV11-3
length: 15
J: TRBJ2-2
DNA: TGTGCCAGCAGCCCCTACCTAGCGAACACCGGGGAGCTGTTTTTT
CDR3: CASSPYLANTGELFF

size: many
D: NA
V: TRBV11-2
length: 18
J: TRBJ1-4
DNA: TGTGCCAGCAGCTTAGATGTAGGCACCCGCCGTGATAATGAAAAACTGTTTTTT
CDR3: CASSLDVGTRRDNEKLFF

size: NA
D: TRBD1
V: TRBV18
length: 16
J: TRBJ2-7
DNA: TGTGCCAGCTCACCCTGGAAGACAGGGGGGTCCCACGAGCAGTACTTC
CDR3: CASSPWKTGGSHEQYF

size: NA
D: NA
V: TRBV4-1
length: 16
J: TRBJ2-5
DNA: TGCGCCAGCAGCCAAGAAGGCGGGGGCCGCCAAGAGACCCAGTACTTC
CDR3: CASSQEGGGRQETQYF

size: many
D: TRBD2
V: TRBV5-1
length: 19
J: TRBJ2-2
DNA: TGCGCCAGCACCTCCTATCCCACCCTACTAGCGGGACGCACCGGGGAGCTGTTTTTT
CDR3: CASTSYPTLLAGRTGELFF

size: few
D: NA
V: TRBV19
length: 15
J: TRBJ1-2
DNA: TGTGCCAGTAGTACGTGGGACGGTTCTAACTATGGCTACACCTTC
CDR3: CASSTWDGSNYGYTF

size: many
D: TRBD1
V: TRBV15
length: 14
J: TRBJ2-5
DNA: TGTGCCACCAGCGGGGACAGGGTGATGGAGACCCAGTACTTC
CDR3: CATSGDRVMETQYF

size: NA
D: TRBD1
V: TRBV5-5
length: 16
J: TRBJ1-5
DNA: TGTGCCAGCAGCTTGGTGATGGACAGGGATCCCCAGCCCCAGCATTTT
CDR3: CASSLVMDRDPQPQHF

size: many
D: NA
V: TRBV6-2/TRBV6-3
length: 13
J: TRBJ1-1
DNA: TGTGCCACCAGGGAAGGGGGGGACACTGAAGCTTTCTTT
CDR3: CATREGGDTEAFF

size: few
D: TRBD1
V: TRBV3-1
length: 14
J: TRBJ2-4
DNA: TGTGCCAGCAGCCTCGGACAGGGGGTGGTCATTCAGTACTTC
CDR3: CASSLGQGVVIQYF

size: NA
D: NA
V: TRBV4-2
length: 16
J: TRBJ1-6
DNA: TGTGCCAGCAGCCAGCCCCGGACGGAATATAATTCACCCCTCCACTTT
CDR3: CASSQPRTEYNSPLHF

size: NA
D: NA
V: TRBV7-2
length: 18
J: TRBJ2-6
DNA: TGTGCCAGCAGCTTATTCATAAGGGCGTCGGCTGGGGCCAACGTCCTGACTTTC
CDR3: CASSLFIRASAGANVLTF

size: few
D: TRBD1
V: TRBV5-4
length: 16
J: TRBJ1-4
DNA: TGTGCCAGCAGCTCAATCTCAGGGGGCACTAATGAAAAACTGCTTTTT
CDR3: CASSSISGGTNEKLLF

size: NA
D: NA
V: TRBV20-1
length: 12
J: TRBJ2-7
DNA: TGCAGTGCTAGAGGGCACTCCTACGAGCAGTACTTC
CDR3: CSARGHSYEQYF

size: NA
D: TRBD2
V: TRBV12-3/TRBV12-4
length: 15
J: TRBJ2-7
DNA: TGTGCCAGCAGTCCCCGGACTAGCGACTACTACGAGCAGTACTTC
CDR3: CASSPRTSDYYEQYF

size: many
D: TRBD2
V: TRBV9
length: 17
J: TRBJ2-7
DNA: TGTGCCAGCAGCGCGGGGACTAGCGGGTTTTCCAAGGACGAGCAGTACTTC
CDR3: CASSAGTSGFSKDEQYF

size: NA
D: NA
V: TRBV20-1
length: 14
J: TRBJ2-2
DNA: TGCAGTGCTAGTTCTCAGGGCCCCACCGGGGAGCTGTTTTTT
CDR3: CSASSQGPTGELFF

size: many
D: TRBD1
V: TRBV7-2
length: 14
J: TRBJ2-7
DNA: TGCGCCAGCAGCCTGGACAGGGGCTCCTACGAGCAGTACTTC
CDR3: CASSLDRGSYEQYF

size: NA
D: NA
V: TRBV19
length: 15
J: TRBJ1-5
DNA: TGTGCCAGTAGTATTGACAGGAGTAGCAATCGGCCCCAGCATTTT
CDR3: CASSIDRSSNRPQHF

size: many
D: NA
V: TRBV7-2
length: 17
J: TRBJ2-7
DNA: TGTGCCAGCAGCTTAGTCAGGGGGAGGGAAAGTGCCTACGAGCAGTACTTC
CDR3: CASSLVRGRESAYEQYF

size: NA
D: NA
V: TRBV25-1
length: 16
J: TRBJ2-3
DNA: TGTGCCAGCAGTGAATATACAGGATCCATCACAGATACGCAGTATTTT
CDR3: CASSEYTGSITDTQYF

size: many
D: TRBD2
V: TRBV7-2
length: 15
J: TRBJ2-5
DNA: TGTGCCAGCAGCTTAGGGGGTCGCGGGGGTGAGACCCAGTACTTC
CDR3: CASSLGGRGGETQYF

size: NA
D: NA
V: TRBV4-1
length: 15
J: TRBJ2-7
DNA: TGCGCCAGCAGCCAAGATTTAGGCAGCGCCTACGAGCAGTACTTC
CDR3: CASSQDLGSAYEQYF

size: once
D: NA
V: TRBV5-1
length: 14
J: TRBJ2-3
DNA: TGCGCCAGCACCGGGGGGCCTAGCACAGATACGCAGTATTTT
CDR3: CASTGGPSTDTQYF

size: NA
D: NA
V: TRBV15
length: 16
J: TRBJ1-1
DNA: TGTGCCACCAGCAGAGATTTAGTGGTAATGGGCACTGAAGCTTTCTTT
CDR3: CATSRDLVVMGTEAFF

size: NA
D: TRBD2
V: TRBV20-1
length: 16
J: TRBJ2-1
DNA: TGCAGTGCTAGAGAGCCCACTAGCGGGAGTCTTGATGAGCAGTTCTTC
CDR3: CSAREPTSGSLDEQFF